Presented here are 31 T cell receptor beta chains from one specimen sequenced in a study of T-cell memory formation after mild COVID-19. MiXCR was run by TCRdb on the 5' RACE reads, yielding one entry per CDR3 protein. In the table there are 300,000 to 350,000 distinct CDR3 sequences, 14% of which are singletons. The specimen sequenced was PBMCs or a T cell subset sorted from them (not recorded which). Every receptor here comes from a man aged 18 to 35 who had mild COVID-19 (a few samples of this study predate the infection). Cell type and time point are not known.

The rearrangement links TRBV4-3 to TRBJ2-4; 7 bases match TRBD1. The germline V gene has CDR1 LGHNA and CDR2 YSLEER. CDR3 size: 17 residues. Trimming cost V 0 bases and J 1 base; bases outside gene matches: 6. The CDR3 DNA follows: TGCGCCAGCAGCCAAGACGTGACAGGGCTGGCCAAAAACATTCAGTACTTC. Translating it yields CASSQDVTGLAKNIQYF.

This clonotype was counted a few times. V gene TRBV27 combines with J gene TRBJ2-3; a possible D gene is TRBD2 (5 bases). This CDR3 is built from 13 residues. Trimming cost V 3 bases and J 2 bases, with 6 bases left between them. Per the germline V gene, CDR1 is MNHEY and CDR2 is SMNVEV (reference sequence). The CDR3 region is CASSFGVTDTQYF. CDR3 nucleotide sequence: TGTGCCAGCAGTTTCGGGGTCACAGATACGCAGTATTTT.

This clonotype turned up a few times. V usage is TRBV5-5 and J usage is TRBJ2-5; unclear D gene. The CDR3 consists of 14 residues. V was clipped by 0 bases and J by 2 bases, with 8 bases between them. Germline V gene sequence: CDR1 SGHKS, CDR2 YYEKEE (reference sequence). Here the CDR3 DNA reads TGTGCCAGCAGCTTGGAATGGGGTCAAGAGACCCAGTACTTC. Amino acid sequence: CASSLEWGQETQYF.

This clonotype came up a few times. The chain joins TRBV25-1 to TRBJ2-1, with 10 bases that match TRBD2. This CDR3 comprises 14 residues. Germline CDR1 MGHDK, CDR2 SYGVNS. V was pared by 6 bases and J by 3 bases, with 2 bases of the junction left unmatched. The CDR3: CASRLAGNYNEQFF. CDR3 sequence (DNA): TGTGCCAGCAGACTAGCGGGGAACTACAATGAGCAGTTCTTC. The variable domain in full, completed from reference TRBV25-1 and TRBJ2-1, reads EADIYQTPRYLVIGTGKKITLECSQTMGHDKMYWYQQDPGMELHLIHYSYGVNSTEKGDLSSESTVSRIRTEHFPLTLESARPSHTSQYLCASRLAGNYNEQFFGPGTRLTVL.

The chain employs TRBV11-2 and TRBJ2-5; no clear D gene. Per the germline V gene, CDR1 is SGHAT and CDR2 is FQNNGV. This CDR3 has 12 amino acids. V lost 4 bases to trimming and J lost 1 base, with 4 bases between them. CDR3 protein: CASSWVQETQYF. The CDR3 DNA sequence: TGTGCCAGCAGCTGGGTCCAAGAGACCCAGTACTTC.

Many counts were recorded for this clonotype. This chain joins TRBV11-2 and TRBJ2-1; D might be TRBD1 (5 bases). Germline V gene data show CDR1 as SGHAT and CDR2 as FQNNGV. The CDR3 is 12 amino acids. V gave up 5 bases and J gave up 7 bases, with 9 bases separating them. DNA for the CDR3: TGTGCCAGCAGCCTGAACAGGAATGAGCAGTTCTTC. Protein sequence: CASSLNRNEQFF. Using reference TRBV11-2 and TRBJ2-1 for the parts outside the CDR3, the full variable domain is EAGVAQSPRYKIIEKRQSVAFWCNPISGHATLYWYQQILGQGPKLLIQFQNNGVVDDSQLPKDRFSAERLKGVDSTLKIQPAKLEDSAVYLCASSLNRNEQFFGPGTRLTVL.

The chain combines TRBV7-9 with TRBJ2-1; D not resolved. The germline V gene has CDR1 SEHNR and CDR2 FQNEAQ (reference sequence). This CDR3 is built from 16 residues. Trimming shortened V by 5 bases and J by 2 bases, and 16 bases separated the two germline ends. CDR3 residues: CASSPTGVSPYNEQFF. The CDR3, as DNA: TGTGCCAGCAGCCCGACCGGTGTCAGCCCCTACAATGAGCAGTTCTTC.

The chain's CDR3 is CASSQENLGPRRETQYF. The CDR3 nucleotides read TGCGCCAGCAGCCAAGAGAATTTAGGCCCCCGAAGGGAGACCCAGTACTTC. V and J are TRBV4-1 and TRBJ2-5; D call uncertain. Germline CDR1 reads MGHRA; CDR2 reads YSYEKL. The V gene lost 0 bases and the J gene lost 5 bases, with 19 bases spanning the gap. The CDR3 runs 17 residues.

This clonotype was seen a handful of times. The chain combines TRBV4-3 with TRBJ1-4; 7 bases map to TRBD1. The ends lost 1 base at V and 8 bases at J; junction bases unmatched: 10. Germline V gene lookup returns CDR1 LGHNA and CDR2 YSLEER. This CDR3 has 16 residues. This CDR3 reads CASSQVVSRTGEKLFF. The CDR3 DNA follows: TGCGCCAGCAGCCAAGTAGTCTCCAGGACAGGCGAAAAACTGTTTTTT.

The V and J genes are TRBV7-6 and TRBJ1-1; 7 positions match TRBD1. Germline assignment: CDR1 SGHVS and CDR2 FNYEAQ. The CDR3 is 13 residues long. J gave up 10 bases and V 0 bases, and 5 bases lay outside the gene matches. The CDR3 nucleotides read TGTGCCAGCAGCTTAGCTGAGACAGGGAGAGCTTTCTTT. Encoded protein: CASSLAETGRAFF.

This clonotype has a handful of counts. V gene TRBV12-3 or TRBV12-4 combines with J gene TRBJ1-2, with D perhaps TRBD1 (6 bases). This CDR3 comprises 14 residues. V was clipped by 7 bases and J by 5 bases, with 17 bases between them. CDR3: CASTLRGRGYGYTF. The DNA of the CDR3 is TGTGCCAGCACCCTTCGGGGGCGCGGGTATGGCTACACCTTC.

This clonotype was recorded a few times. V gene TRBV7-9 combines with J gene TRBJ1-1; D is unclear. The germline V gene has CDR1 SEHNR and CDR2 FQNEAQ (reference sequence). V was clipped by 5 bases and J by 2 bases, with 6 bases between them. There are 12 residues in the CDR3. The CDR3 nucleotides read TGTGCCAGCAGCGCAGACAACACTGAAGCTTTCTTT. Residues: CASSADNTEAFF.

This clonotype was seen repeatedly, ten times or more. The chain uses TRBV5-1 and TRBJ2-1; 8 bases match TRBD2. V was clipped by 8 bases and J by 8 bases; unmatched bases: 9. CDR3 size: 13 residues. Germline V lookup: CDR1 SGHRS, CDR2 YFSETQ. CDR3 protein: CASLAGPEDEQFF. The DNA for the CDR3 is TGCGCCAGTTTAGCGGGGCCGGAAGATGAGCAGTTCTTC. Drawing the rest from reference TRBV5-1 and TRBJ2-1, the complete variable domain is KAGVTQTPRYLIKTRGQQVTLSCSPISGHRSVSWYQQTPGQGLQFLFEYFSETQRNKGNFPGRFSGRQFSNSRSEMNVSTLELGDSALYLCASLAGPEDEQFFGPGTRLTVL.

This rearrangement joins TRBV2 to TRBJ2-1; D may be TRBD1 (5 bases). Germline lookup yields CDR1 SNHLY and CDR2 FYNNEI. V was shortened by 4 bases and J by 2 bases, with 9 bases between the two germline ends. This CDR3 has 14 amino acids. CDR3 coding DNA: TGTGCCAGCAGTGTCCCACAGGCCTACAATGAGCAGTTCTTC. It yields the protein CASSVPQAYNEQFF.

The chain uses TRBV4-1 and TRBJ2-5, with 7 bases that match TRBD1. From germline, CDR1 is MGHRA and CDR2 YSYEKL. V lost 3 bases and J lost 1; bases outside the gene matches: 14. The CDR3 covers 18 residues. Here the CDR3 reads CASSQRPSQGVVQETQYF. Here the CDR3 DNA reads TGCGCCAGCAGCCAGAGGCCGTCTCAGGGGGTCGTCCAAGAGACCCAGTACTTC.

This rearrangement joins TRBV7-2 to TRBJ1-2, with 9 bases identical to TRBD1. The V segment lost 5 bases and the J segment 3 bases; nucleotides outside the gene matches: 10. There are 16 residues in the CDR3. CDR1 and CDR2 from the germline V gene are SGHTA and FQGNSA. CDR3 in amino acids: CASSPGTGSIYYGYTF. DNA for the CDR3: TGTGCCAGCAGCCCCGGGACAGGGTCTATCTACTATGGCTACACCTTC.

This clonotype has a count of ten or more. The rearrangement links TRBV5-1 to TRBJ2-1, with 7 positions matching TRBD2. Germline CDR1 SGHRS, CDR2 YFSETQ. V lost 0 bases, J lost 1 base, and 7 bases stayed unmatched. The CDR3 has 17 amino acids. This CDR3 reads CASSLARPGGSYNEQFF. The CDR3 DNA reads as TGCGCCAGCAGCTTGGCTCGCCCGGGGGGATCCTACAATGAGCAGTTCTTC.

This clonotype has more than one count but fewer than ten. The rearrangement joins TRBV29-1 to TRBJ1-4; D may be TRBD1 (5 bases). Trimming cost V 5 bases and J 8 bases, with 12 bases left between them. CDR3 length: 12 residues. Germline lookup yields CDR1 SQVTM and CDR2 ANQGSEA. The CDR3 DNA reads TGCAGCGTTACGGGACTTGAGGAAAAACTGTTTTTT. Protein product: CSVTGLEEKLFF.

This clonotype occurred a few times. The chain carries TRBV6-1 and TRBJ1-6; possible D gene TRBD1, 5 bases. V was shortened by 1 base and J by 11 bases, with 15 bases between the two germline ends. CDR1 and CDR2 (germline): MNHNS, SASEGT. The CDR3 has 15 amino acids. The CDR3 DNA reads as TGTGCCAGCAGTGAAGGGTCAACAGGCGGGGCACCCCTCCACTTT. It codes for CASSEGSTGGAPLHF.

This clonotype was counted between two and nine times. The chain has TRBV20-1 and TRBJ2-3; 11 nucleotides line up with TRBD2. V lost 6 bases to trimming and J lost 3 bases; unmatched junction nucleotides: 5. This CDR3 spans 14 amino acids. CDR1 and CDR2 from the germline V gene are DFQATT and SNEGSKA (reference sequence). The chain's CDR3 is CSAVTSGGTDTQYF. In DNA form, the CDR3 reads TGCAGTGCCGTAACTAGCGGGGGTACAGATACGCAGTATTTT.

This clonotype was observed many times. The chain couples TRBV6-1 to TRBJ2-2; D is undetermined. Germline CDR1 reads MNHNS; CDR2 reads SASEGT. Deletions cut 5 bases from V and 2 bases from J, with 15 bases between. The CDR3 has 16 residues. This CDR3 reads CASSPWRHINTGELFF. The CDR3 bases are TGTGCCAGCAGTCCCTGGCGGCACATTAACACCGGGGAGCTGTTTTTT.

The chain uses TRBV7-2 and TRBJ2-3; 8 positions match TRBD2. This CDR3 has 14 residues. After removal of 1 base from V and 11 bases from J, the junction contained 8 bases not matched to a gene. Germline values: CDR1 SGHTA, CDR2 FQGNSA. CDR3 sequence (DNA): TGTGCCAGCAGCTTAGAAATCGGGGGGGCGATGCAGTATTTT. It yields the protein CASSLEIGGAMQYF.

At least ten counts were recorded for this clonotype. The CDR3 sequence is CASRLDRGRNEQFF. In DNA form, the CDR3 reads TGTGCCAGCAGACTGGACAGGGGCAGGAATGAGCAGTTCTTC. The chain couples TRBV12-3 or TRBV12-4 to TRBJ2-1; 9 bases map to TRBD1. The ends lost 6 bases at V and 7 bases at J; junction bases unmatched: 7. The CDR3 covers 14 residues.

V gene TRBV9 combines with J gene TRBJ2-6, with D perhaps matching TRBD1 or TRBD2 (5 bases each). The CDR3 covers 16 residues. CDR1 SGDLS and CDR2 YYNGEE come from the germline V gene. Trimming pared 0 bases from V and 2 bases from J, leaving 9 bases between. The CDR3 sequence is CASSVDGATGANVLTF. DNA for the CDR3: TGTGCCAGCAGCGTAGACGGGGCGACTGGGGCCAACGTCCTGACTTTC.

This clonotype was recorded at least ten times. V is TRBV20-1 and J is TRBJ2-2, with D perhaps TRBD2 (5 bases). V was shortened by 7 bases and J by 4 bases, with 10 bases between the two germline ends. Germline values: CDR1 DFQATT, CDR2 SNEGSKA (reference sequence). CDR3 length: 12 residues. The DNA of the CDR3 is TGCAGTGTCGCTAGCCCCACCGGGGAGCTGTTTTTT. As protein: CSVASPTGELFF.

The chain uses TRBV2 and TRBJ2-7; a weak D match, TRBD1 (6 bases). CDR1 SNHLY and CDR2 FYNNEI come from the germline V gene. The V gene lost 7 bases and the J gene lost 7 bases, with 11 bases spanning the gap. This CDR3 comprises 11 residues. The CDR3, as DNA: TGTGCCAGCACACAGGGCTATGAGCAGTACGTC. Amino acid sequence: CASTQGYEQYV.

The chain uses TRBV20-1 and TRBJ1-5, with D possibly TRBD1 on 5 matching bases. Trimming removed 5 bases from V and 6 bases from J, with 14 bases in between. This CDR3 comprises 13 residues. Germline V gene lookup returns CDR1 DFQATT and CDR2 SNEGSKA (reference sequence). The CDR3 loop is CSAAGPFSQPQHF. The CDR3 nucleotides read TGCAGTGCTGCGGGGCCCTTTTCTCAGCCCCAGCATTTT.

The chain couples TRBV4-1 to TRBJ2-7; D is unclear. The length of the CDR3 is 12 residues. V shed 0 bases and J shed 5 bases, with 5 bases lying between them. Germline CDR1 MGHRA, CDR2 YSYEKL. This CDR3 is CASSQDMDEQYF. The CDR3 coding sequence is TGCGCCAGCAGCCAAGATATGGACGAGCAGTACTTC.

This clonotype was seen once. The chain joins TRBV7-9 to TRBJ2-5; 11 positions agree with TRBD1. V gave up 4 bases and J gave up 5 bases; unmatched junction bases: 9. The CDR3 runs 16 residues. The V gene's germline CDR1 is SEHNR and CDR2 FQNEAQ (reference sequence). CDR3 amino acids: CASSSQDRGLGETQYF. The CDR3 DNA sequence: TGTGCCAGCAGCTCTCAGGACAGGGGGCTGGGGGAGACCCAGTACTTC.

The genes are TRBV5-1 and TRBJ1-2; TRBD1 might be the D (6 bases). CDR3 length equals 14 residues. Trimming took off 1 base at V and 3 bases at J, with 10 bases between the two ends. Germline V CDR1 and CDR2: SGHRS, YFSETQ. CDR3 amino acids: CASSLNREDYGYTF. The CDR3 nucleotides are TGCGCCAGCAGCTTGAACAGGGAGGACTATGGCTACACCTTC.

CDR3 in DNA: TGTGCCAGCAGTTACTCTATGGGAATTGGCTACACCTTC. Translating it yields CASSYSMGIGYTF. V and J are TRBV6-5 and TRBJ1-2; D is unclear. This CDR3 region has 13 residues. The germline CDR1 and CDR2 sequences are MNHEY and SVGAGI. The germline V and J ends were trimmed by 0 bases and 7 bases, with 9 bases remaining between them.